This TCR beta chain was captured by sequencing in a study of cytomegalovirus exposure and HLA in healthy donors. Profiled with immunoSEQ multiplex PCR; TCRdb holds only in-frame clones, not every one. Of some 170,000 clones detected, about 96% appear once; the ten largest clones hold roughly 0.83%. Material for sequencing was PBMCs. The TCR originated in a young woman in good health and CMV-seronegative.

The CDR3 loop reads CASSQDGVSGLVSPLHF. The CDR3, as DNA: TGCGCCAGCAGCCAAGATGGTGTGTCGGGGTTGGTTTCACCCCTCCACTTT. V is TRBV4-3 and J is TRBJ1-6; D is unclear. Trimming took 0 bases from V and 9 from J, leaving 18 bases between them. This CDR3 is built from 17 residues. CDR1 LGHNA and CDR2 YSLEER come from the germline V gene.